The rows below give T cell receptor beta chains drawn from one sample of a study of blood T cells in healthy people across ages. Each CDR3 protein is one row after TCRdb ran MiXCR on the 5' RACE reads. Among about 1.5 million distinct CDR3 sequences, less than 45% were seen once, and the ten largest hold about 4%. Specimen: blood. The receptor source for this set is a woman aged 18-35 years in good health. CDR3s include the opening cysteine and the closing phenylalanine or tryptophan. Each record gives: J gene, D gene, V gene, clone size, CDR3 DNA, CDR3 protein. The D gene is left open where the match is weak. A clone size is listed for some rows: how often the clone was seen (once, few, many), or a class if it is expanded.

j_call: TRBJ2-1; d_call: TRBD2; v_call: TRBV3-1; clone_size: few; cdr3_nt: TGTGCCAGCAGCCAAGAGACGCCTAGCGGGAGGGGCAATGAGCAGTTCTTC; cdr3_aa: CASSQETPSGRGNEQFF
j_call: TRBJ2-1; d_call: -; v_call: TRBV12-3/TRBV12-4; clone_size: -; cdr3_nt: TGTGCCAGCAGTCACCCGAGCTCCTACAATGAGCAGTTCTTC; cdr3_aa: CASSHPSSYNEQFF
j_call: TRBJ1-3; d_call: -; v_call: TRBV7-9; clone_size: -; cdr3_nt: TGTGCCAGCAGCTTAGTTACCGCTGCGGGAAACACCATATATTTT; cdr3_aa: CASSLVTAAGNTIYF
j_call: TRBJ1-2; d_call: TRBD1; v_call: TRBV4-1; clone_size: few; cdr3_nt: TGCGCCAGCAGCCACGTTGACAGGGTCTATGGCTACACCTTC; cdr3_aa: CASSHVDRVYGYTF
j_call: TRBJ2-5; d_call: -; v_call: TRBV6-5; clone_size: -; cdr3_nt: TGTGCCAGCAGTTACCAGGCCAGGGTAGGGACCCAGTACTTC; cdr3_aa: CASSYQARVGTQYF
j_call: TRBJ2-1; d_call: -; v_call: TRBV7-9; clone_size: -; cdr3_nt: TGTGCCAGCAGCCTTGGCGGGTTAAGCAATGAGCAGTTCTTC; cdr3_aa: CASSLGGLSNEQFF
j_call: TRBJ1-1; d_call: TRBD1; v_call: TRBV4-3; clone_size: -; cdr3_nt: TGCGCCAGCGTCCGGGACAGGACGGCTCTAGGGGAAGCTTTCTTT; cdr3_aa: CASVRDRTALGEAFF
j_call: TRBJ1-2; d_call: -; v_call: TRBV25-1; clone_size: -; cdr3_nt: TGTGCCAGCCTGGGGCAGGGCAGTCGCTATGGCTACACCTTC; cdr3_aa: CASLGQGSRYGYTF
j_call: TRBJ2-1; d_call: -; v_call: TRBV11-2; clone_size: -; cdr3_nt: TGTGCCAGCAGCTTCGGGACAATCAATGAGCAGTTCTTC; cdr3_aa: CASSFGTINEQFF
j_call: TRBJ2-3; d_call: -; v_call: TRBV6-2/TRBV6-3; clone_size: -; cdr3_nt: TGTGCCAGCACCTACAGTCGGCACACAGATACGCAGTATTTT; cdr3_aa: CASTYSRHTDTQYF
j_call: TRBJ1-5; d_call: -; v_call: TRBV9; clone_size: few; cdr3_nt: TGTGCCAGCAGCGAGAGAGGCAATAGCAATCAGCCCCAGCATTTT; cdr3_aa: CASSERGNSNQPQHF
j_call: TRBJ1-1; d_call: -; v_call: TRBV6-6; clone_size: -; cdr3_nt: TGTGCCAGCACAGAGCCCGGACGGATGAACACTGAAGCTTTCTTT; cdr3_aa: CASTEPGRMNTEAFF
j_call: TRBJ2-7; d_call: -; v_call: TRBV13; clone_size: -; cdr3_nt: TGTGCCAGCAGCTTATCCGACACCCGACCTCCCTACGAGCAGTACTTC; cdr3_aa: CASSLSDTRPPYEQYF
j_call: TRBJ2-5; d_call: TRBD2; v_call: TRBV6-2/TRBV6-3; clone_size: few; cdr3_nt: TGTGCCAGCAGTCGTCCTCCGGGACTAGCGGGAGAGGAAGAGACCCAGTACTTC; cdr3_aa: CASSRPPGLAGEEETQYF
j_call: TRBJ1-4; d_call: -; v_call: TRBV7-2; clone_size: once; cdr3_nt: TGTGCCAGCAGCCCCCGGGACCATGAAAAACTGTTTTTT; cdr3_aa: CASSPRDHEKLFF
j_call: TRBJ1-2; d_call: -; v_call: TRBV20-1; clone_size: few; cdr3_nt: TGCAGTGCTAGAGGGGGGCAGGCCCGGAGTGGCTACACCTTC; cdr3_aa: CSARGGQARSGYTF
j_call: TRBJ2-1; d_call: -; v_call: TRBV20-1; clone_size: -; cdr3_nt: TGCAGTGCTTCCTTCAACCAGCGGACCTCCTACAATGAGCAGTTCTTC; cdr3_aa: CSASFNQRTSYNEQFF
j_call: TRBJ1-1; d_call: -; v_call: TRBV2; clone_size: -; cdr3_nt: TGTGCCAGCAACGGACACCCGAACACTGAAGCTTTCTTT; cdr3_aa: CASNGHPNTEAFF
j_call: TRBJ2-5; d_call: TRBD2; v_call: TRBV6-5; clone_size: -; cdr3_nt: TGTGCCAGCAGTTACACGGGACTAGCGGGGGGAACCCACCAGTACTTC; cdr3_aa: CASSYTGLAGGTHQYF
j_call: TRBJ2-1; d_call: TRBD2; v_call: TRBV7-3; clone_size: few; cdr3_nt: TGTGCCAGCAGCTTTTCGTCTGGGACTAGCGGGACCAATGAGCAGTTCTTC; cdr3_aa: CASSFSSGTSGTNEQFF
j_call: TRBJ2-3; d_call: -; v_call: TRBV2; clone_size: few; cdr3_nt: TGTGCCAGGGGCGGAGTGTCTAGCACAGATACGCAGTATTTT; cdr3_aa: CARGGVSSTDTQYF
j_call: TRBJ2-7; d_call: -; v_call: TRBV5-6; clone_size: many; cdr3_nt: TGTGCCAGCAGCTTAAATCTGGGGACCTACGAGCAGTACTTC; cdr3_aa: CASSLNLGTYEQYF